This TCR beta chain was sequenced during a study of beta chain features in type 1 diabetes. Study results and caveats: With patients and controls alike, PCR might favor shorter templates to an equal degree. VDJ junctions sequenced from type 1 diabetes patients showed fewer insertions and more deletions. In all four CD4+ subsets, TCRB CDR3 length was significantly, moderately reduced in type 1 diabetes. Compared with healthy donors, patients appeared to share more similar naive, central memory and regulatory TCRB repertoires.

V lost 6 bases, J lost 6 bases, and 15 bases lay in between. CDR1 is SGHRS, CDR2 YFSETQ, per germline. The CDR3 contains 13 residues. The table lists this clone with a few counts. Its specificity is not known. Expressed TCRB transcripts were sequenced, since all the RNA that had been isolated was reverse transcribed. Sequencing was performed with immunoSEQ multiplex PCR; in TCRdb, only in-frame clones are kept and a portion is missing. The table records around 250,000 clones, around 14% of them present only once. This chain uses TRBV5-1 with TRBJ1-1, with D possibly being TRBD1 (5 bases). The source of this sequence is a woman aged 40 to 50 in good health. The material sequenced was naive CD4+ T cells from blood. The CDR3 loop is CASTPSGAAEAFF. The CDR3 nucleotides read TGCGCCAGCACCCCTTCTGGGGCGGCTGAAGCTTTCTTT.